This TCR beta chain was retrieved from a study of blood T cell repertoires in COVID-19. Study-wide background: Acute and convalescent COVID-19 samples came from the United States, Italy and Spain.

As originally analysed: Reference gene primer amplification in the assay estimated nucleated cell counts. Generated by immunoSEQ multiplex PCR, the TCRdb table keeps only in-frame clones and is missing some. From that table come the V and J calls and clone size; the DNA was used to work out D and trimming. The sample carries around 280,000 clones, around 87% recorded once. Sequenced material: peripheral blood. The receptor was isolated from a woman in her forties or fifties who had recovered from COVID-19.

CDR3 sequence (DNA): TGTGCCAGTCAGGACAGGCGGAACACTGAAGCTTTCTTT. This gives the protein CASQDRRNTEAFF. The chain uses TRBV19 and TRBJ1-1; 7 nucleotides agree with TRBD1. The CDR3 runs 13 residues. The trim removed 8 bases at V and 1 base at J, leaving 4 bases unmatched. Germline V lookup: CDR1 LNHDA, CDR2 SQIVND (reference sequence).